Each of the 31 T cell receptor beta chains below was sequenced from the same sample in a study of patients and donors after allogeneic stem cell transplantation. Each CDR3 protein gets one entry after TCRdb re-called the RT-PCR reads with MiXCR. The table lists 25,000 or so distinct CDR3 sequences, roughly 8% of them singletons. The sequencing sample was made of blood, either unsorted or a sorted T cell fraction (not recorded which). Receptors originate from a human donor who was either an allogeneic HSCT recipient or a stem cell or donor lymphocyte infusion donor (not recorded which). It is not recorded whose cells these are; they may come from a transplant donor.

The chain uses TRBV27 and TRBJ2-7, with 9 bases matching TRBD1. V lost 5 bases and J lost 3; bases outside the gene matches: 8. Germline CDR1 reads MNHEY; CDR2 reads SMNVEV (reference sequence). The CDR3 runs to 15 residues. Here the CDR3 reads CASSPGQGKGYEQYF. As DNA, the CDR3 is TGTGCCAGCAGTCCCGGACAGGGGAAGGGCTACGAGCAGTACTTC.

The table lists this clonotype with a few counts. The V and J genes are TRBV16 and TRBJ1-1; a possible D gene is TRBD1 (5 bases). CDR3 length equals 15 residues. The V and J ends lost 3 bases and 2 bases respectively, with 13 bases between them. The germline CDR1 and CDR2 sequences are KGHSY and FQNENV. The CDR3 sequence is CASSHLGRVNTEAFF. CDR3 in DNA: TGTGCCAGCAGCCACTTGGGCAGGGTAAACACTGAAGCTTTCTTT.

The V call is TRBV27, the J call TRBJ2-5, with unresolved D. The CDR3 loop spans 14 amino acids. The V gene's germline CDR1 is MNHEY and CDR2 SMNVEV (reference sequence). Trimming took 2 bases from V and 4 from J, leaving 11 bases between them. The CDR3 spells CASSLVGMGETQYF. The CDR3 DNA follows: TGTGCCAGCAGTTTAGTGGGGATGGGAGAGACCCAGTACTTC.

This clonotype was counted at least ten times. The gene calls are TRBV9 and TRBJ2-3; D ambiguous. Per germline, CDR1 SGDLS and CDR2 YYNGEE. The ends were cut back, 3 bases at V and 0 bases at J, with 11 bases in the middle. CDR3 size: 15 residues. The CDR3 coding sequence is TGTGCCAGCAGCGCATACAGTAGTAGCACAGATACGCAGTATTTT. It codes for CASSAYSSSTDTQYF.

This clonotype was observed at least ten times. J is TRBJ2-1 and V is TRBV7-9; D might be TRBD2 (6 bases). Between the trimmed V and J ends, which lost 4 bases and 0 bases, there was a span of 16 bases. In germline, CDR1 is SEHNR, CDR2 FQNEAQ (reference sequence). The CDR3 runs to 17 residues. The CDR3 region is CASSSLSGGASYNEQFF. The CDR3 bases are TGTGCCAGCAGCTCTCTAAGTGGAGGGGCCTCCTACAATGAGCAGTTCTTC.

In its sample, this clonotype was seen a few times. The gene calls are TRBV3-1 and TRBJ1-6, with 8 bases matching TRBD1. From germline, CDR1 is LGHDT and CDR2 YNNKEL (reference sequence). This CDR3 region has 13 residues. J gave up 8 bases and V 4 bases, and 1 base lay outside the gene matches. Here the CDR3 reads CASSRQGYSPLHF. In DNA form, the CDR3 reads TGTGCCAGCAGCCGACAGGGGTATTCACCCCTCCACTTT.

This clonotype is labeled medium-sized. The chain uses TRBV7-9 and TRBJ2-1; either TRBD1 or TRBD2 may supply D (5 bases each). Germline V gene sequence: CDR1 SEHNR, CDR2 FQNEAQ (reference sequence). The CDR3 length is 15 residues. The V gene lost 7 bases and the J gene lost 1 base, with 14 bases spanning the gap. CDR3 amino acids: CASTARGPSYNEQFF. The CDR3 nucleotides read TGTGCCAGCACCGCGAGGGGTCCTTCCTACAATGAGCAGTTCTTC.

This clonotype was counted at least ten times. This chain links TRBV2 with TRBJ1-1; D remains ambiguous. The CDR3 is 13 residues long. Germline lookup yields CDR1 SNHLY and CDR2 FYNNEI. Deletions cut 1 base from V and 0 bases from J, with 3 bases between. The DNA for the CDR3 is TGTGCCAGCAGTGAAGTCCTGAACACTGAAGCTTTCTTT. Translating gives CASSEVLNTEAFF.

The sample holds a few counts of this clonotype. The chain joins TRBV5-1 to TRBJ2-3, with unresolved D. Germline CDR1 SGHRS, CDR2 YFSETQ. V lost 3 bases and J lost 2, with 7 bases in between. CDR3 length: 13 amino acids. This CDR3 reads CASSSHITDTQYF. The CDR3 DNA is TGCGCCAGCAGCTCCCATATCACAGATACGCAGTATTTT.

On this clonotype: This may stem from a read error, because a much larger clone lies one nucleotide away. The J gene is TRBJ2-7, the V gene TRBV6-1; 7 nucleotides line up with TRBD1. Germline lookup yields CDR1 MNHNS and CDR2 SASEGT. J was trimmed by 5 bases and V by 9 bases; bases with no gene match: 10. This CDR3 has 13 residues. In DNA, the CDR3 is TGTGCCAGTACCCGCCAGGGGGAACACGAGCAGTACTTC. Translation: CASTRQGEHEQYF.

This clonotype is categorized as medium-sized. The chain employs TRBV5-1 and TRBJ2-3; 9 bases map to TRBD2. Germline CDR1 and CDR2: SGHRS and YFSETQ. The CDR3 loop spans 15 amino acids. The junction had 5 bases not matched to a gene; V was cut back by 2 bases and J by 4 bases. The CDR3 sequence is CASSFSSGKADTQYF. In nucleotides, the CDR3 is TGCGCCAGCAGCTTTTCTAGCGGGAAGGCAGATACGCAGTATTTT.

This clonotype was seen more than once but under ten times. The CDR3 reads CATSRDRGFGYGYTF. The CDR3 region has the DNA TGTGCCACCAGCAGAGACAGGGGATTCGGGTATGGCTACACCTTC. This chain links TRBV15 with TRBJ1-2; D might be TRBD1 (6 bases). The CDR3 has 15 amino acids. Germline assignment: CDR1 LNHNV and CDR2 YYDKDF (reference sequence). Trimming removed 0 bases at V and 5 bases at J, with 13 bases between. Looking up the rest from reference TRBV15 and TRBJ1-2 gives the full variable domain: DAMVIQNPRYQVTQFGKPVTLSCSQTLNHNVMYWYQQKSSQAPKLLFHYYDKDFNNEADTPDNFQSRRPNTSFCFLDIRSPGLGDTAMYLCATSRDRGFGYGYTFGSGTRLTVV.

As regards this clonotype: A read error may explain this, as a much larger clone is one base away. The chain uses TRBV15 and TRBJ2-7; 7 nucleotides match TRBD2. From germline, CDR1 is LNHNV and CDR2 YYDKDF (reference sequence). The CDR3 runs to 15 residues. CDR3 region: CATSRDLAETYEHYF. The CDR3 bases are TGTGCCACCAGCAGAGATCTAGCGGAGACTTACGAGCATTACTTC.

This clonotype is categorized as medium-sized. An end of the junction differs from the germline gene, which may be a read error. J is TRBJ2-1 and V is TRBV29-1; 13 bases agree with TRBD2. Germline CDR1 is SQVTM and CDR2 is ANQGSEA. The CDR3 extends over 13 amino acids. The CDR3: CSVGMGGLAGKVF. The CDR3 DNA is TGCAGCGTCGGAATGGGGGGACTAGCGGGAAAGGTCTTC.

This clonotype appeared a few times. V is TRBV2 and J is TRBJ2-7; 8 bases fit TRBD1. Trimming cost V 1 base and J 2 bases; bases outside gene matches: 4. Germline assignment: CDR1 SNHLY and CDR2 FYNNEI. The CDR3 runs to 15 residues. The CDR3 is CASSEGAGGTYEQYF. The CDR3 coding sequence is TGTGCCAGCAGTGAAGGGGCAGGGGGCACCTACGAGCAGTACTTC. Drawing the rest from reference TRBV2 and TRBJ2-7, the complete variable domain is EPEVTQTPSHQVTQMGQEVILRCVPISNHLYFYWYRQILGQKVEFLVSFYNNEISEKSEIFDDQFSVERPDGSNFTLKIRSTKLEDSAMYFCASSEGAGGTYEQYFGPGTRLTVT.

Concerning this clonotype itself: The limits of the CDR3 on the DNA are not certain, so only TCRdb's listed CDR3 is given. The V gene is TRBV7-9, the J gene TRBJ1-4; the D call TRBD1 from the table was never checked on the DNA. Termini included, the CDR3 measures 15 amino acids. Germline CDR1 is SEHNR and CDR2 is FQNEAQ (reference sequence). The CDR3 reads CASSFVTGTEKLFFF.

This clonotype turned up a few times. V and J are TRBV9 and TRBJ2-3, with TRBD2 identical over 10 bases. Per the germline V gene, CDR1 is SGDLS and CDR2 is YYNGEE. Trimming at V came to 3 bases and at J to 0 bases, leaving 10 bases not matched to a gene. There are 18 residues in the CDR3. CDR3 amino acids: CASSAASGGHTSTDTQYF. The CDR3 nucleotides read TGTGCCAGCAGCGCCGCTAGCGGGGGACACACTAGCACAGATACGCAGTATTTT.

The chain links TRBV9 to TRBJ2-7; 9 bases map to TRBD2. CDR3 length equals 17 residues. V was clipped by 0 bases and J by 5 bases; unmatched bases: 12. Germline CDR1 and CDR2: SGDLS and YYNGEE. The DNA for the CDR3 is TGTGCCAGCAGCGTAGGAATAGGCGGGGGGGCCCGGAACGAGCAGTACTTC. Amino acids: CASSVGIGGGARNEQYF.

This clonotype occurred a few times. The chain couples TRBV29-1 to TRBJ2-1, with TRBD2 identical over 10 bases. There are 15 residues in the CDR3. Trimming cost V 4 bases and J 0 bases; bases outside gene matches: 3. Germline-derived CDR1 and CDR2 are SQVTM and ANQGSEA. The CDR3 protein is CSVGGTSVSYNEQFF. CDR3 coding DNA: TGCAGCGTTGGAGGGACTAGCGTCTCCTACAATGAGCAGTTCTTC.

This clonotype was seen ten or more times. V and J are TRBV29-1 and TRBJ2-7; no firm D call. This CDR3 region has 15 residues. Deletions cut 0 bases from V and 2 bases from J, with 14 bases between. Germline-derived CDR1 and CDR2 are SQVTM and ANQGSEA. The CDR3 protein is CSVEDPKVTAYEQYF. CDR3 DNA: TGCAGCGTTGAAGATCCTAAGGTAACTGCCTACGAGCAGTACTTC.

The chain couples TRBV11-2 to TRBJ1-2; unclear D gene. Trimming shortened V by 2 bases and J by 8 bases, and 18 bases separated the two germline ends. The germline V gene has CDR1 SGHAT and CDR2 FQNNGV. The CDR3 is 15 amino acids. The CDR3 DNA reads as TGTGCCAGCAGCTTAATCCACAAGAGGTGGTGGGGCTACACCTTC. Translated, it gives CASSLIHKRWWGYTF.

There are many counts of this clonotype. The rearrangement joins TRBV12-3 or TRBV12-4 to TRBJ1-2; D gene ambiguous. The CDR3 has 12 residues. V gave up 1 base and J gave up 4 bases, with 4 bases separating them. Written as DNA, the CDR3 is TGTGCCAGCAGTTTAGACATCTATGGCTACACCTTC. This codes for CASSLDIYGYTF.

Ten or more counts support this clonotype. The rearrangement links TRBV7-9 to TRBJ1-1, with D possibly TRBD1 on 5 matching bases. The CDR3 runs to 14 residues. V was trimmed by 0 bases and J by 6 bases, leaving 11 bases between them. Germline CDR1 reads SEHNR; CDR2 reads FQNEAQ (reference sequence). CDR3: CASSLAQGFAEAFF. The CDR3 bases are TGTGCCAGCAGCTTAGCGCAGGGTTTCGCTGAAGCTTTCTTT.

This clonotype has a count of ten or more. The chain links TRBV29-1 to TRBJ2-3, with TRBD2 matching over 8 bases. CDR3 length equals 13 residues. Germline V gene data show CDR1 as SQVTM and CDR2 as ANQGSEA. V gave up 5 bases and J gave up 3 bases; unmatched junction bases: 4. The CDR3 protein is CSVTGLGTDTQYF. The CDR3 DNA reads as TGCAGCGTTACGGGACTAGGGACAGATACGCAGTATTTT.

This clonotype was found a few times. V usage is TRBV5-1 and J usage is TRBJ1-2; TRBD1 might be the D (5 bases). The V end lost 4 bases, the J end lost 4 bases, and 11 bases lay between the germline ends. Germline lookup yields CDR1 SGHRS and CDR2 YFSETQ. This CDR3 region has 13 residues. The CDR3 loop is CASSGGRGYGYTF. CDR3 coding DNA: TGCGCCAGCAGCGGCGGGAGGGGCTATGGCTACACCTTC.

CDR3 residues: CASAGTGEAGELFF. CDR3 sequence (DNA): TGTGCCAGCGCCGGGACAGGGGAGGCCGGGGAGCTGTTTTTT. The chain links TRBV2 to TRBJ2-2, with TRBD1 identical over 10 bases. This CDR3 is 14 amino acids long. CDR1 SNHLY and CDR2 FYNNEI come from the germline V gene. V trimming: 8 bases; J trimming: 6 bases; junction bases outside the gene matches: 6.

This clonotype was seen ten or more times. V gene TRBV3-1 combines with J gene TRBJ1-2, with 11 bases matching TRBD1. With 4 bases clipped from V and 3 bases from J, the junction kept 4 bases outside the gene matches. Germline V gives CDR1 LGHDT, CDR2 YNNKEL (reference sequence). The CDR3 is made up of 15 amino acids. The CDR3 is CASSPWTGGDYGYTF. The CDR3 nucleotides are TGTGCCAGCAGCCCGTGGACAGGGGGCGACTATGGCTACACCTTC.

This clonotype was detected ten times or more. This chain connects TRBV3-1 to TRBJ2-7, with 7 bases identical to TRBD2. The germline CDR1 and CDR2 sequences are LGHDT and YNNKEL (reference sequence). This CDR3 is 14 amino acids long. J lost 5 bases, V lost 4 bases, and 8 bases had no gene match. The CDR3 spells CASSLASGRHEQYF. DNA of the CDR3: TGTGCCAGCAGCCTCGCTAGCGGACGCCACGAGCAGTACTTC.

This clonotype was counted a few times. This chain connects TRBV28 to TRBJ2-2; 8 bases agree with TRBD1. CDR3 length: 19 amino acids. Trimming at V came to 8 bases and at J to 4 bases, leaving 21 bases not matched to a gene. CDR1 and CDR2 from the germline V gene are MDHEN and SYDVKM. The CDR3 nucleotides read TGTGCCAGCTCGAGACAGGGGAGTAGCGGAACCTTTAGCACCGGGGAGCTGTTTTTT. Translating it yields CASSRQGSSGTFSTGELFF.

This clonotype was recorded many times. This rearrangement joins TRBV16 to TRBJ2-7; 7 bases match TRBD1. CDR3 length: 14 residues. Germline CDR1 reads KGHSY; CDR2 reads FQNENV. Germline trimming cut 4 bases from V and 4 bases from J; bases unmatched to any gene: 7. The CDR3 protein is CASSRQTGSYEQYF. The CDR3 DNA reads TGTGCCAGCAGCCGCCAGACAGGGTCTTACGAGCAGTACTTC.

This clonotype appeared many times. This sequence joins TRBV6-5 and TRBJ1-1; D is uncertain. CDR1 MNHEY and CDR2 SVGAGI come from the germline V gene. The CDR3 totals 15 residues. Trimming took off 2 bases at V and 5 bases at J, with 15 bases between the two ends. The CDR3 DNA reads TGTGCCAGCAGTTACGAAGTCAGGCGCAAAACTGAAGCTTTCTTT. This sequence encodes CASSYEVRRKTEAFF.